These 10 T cell receptor beta chains were sequenced from one sample in a study of PD-L1 blockade in urothelial cancer. The time point denotes: pretreatment peripheral blood. Only in-frame clones appear in the TCRdb table, and some are missing; sequencing was by immunoSEQ multiplex PCR. Of 35,000 to 45,000 clones listed, just over 90% were seen once; the top ten hold about 11%. The sample here was PBMCs, taken around atezolizumab (anti-PD-L1) treatment. Receptors were obtained from a woman aged 55-75 years with urothelial cancer.

The rearrangement joins TRBV6-4 to TRBJ2-3; weak D call: TRBD1 (6 bases). CDR1 is MRHNA, CDR2 SNTAGT, per germline. The CDR3 has 16 residues. The V and J ends lost 1 base and 0 bases respectively, with 11 bases between them. The CDR3 coding sequence is TGTGCCAGCAGTGACTGGGACATCAAGAGCACAGATACGCAGTATTTT. This gives the protein CASSDWDIKSTDTQYF.

This clone was observed once. The chain recombines TRBV10-3 with TRBJ2-7; 7 nucleotides agree with TRBD1. The length of the CDR3 is 12 residues. The germline gives CDR1 ENHRY, CDR2 SYGVKD. V shed 4 bases and J 4 bases; nucleotides not matched to a gene: 1. This CDR3 reads CAISGGQYEQYF. The CDR3 DNA is TGTGCCATCAGTGGGGGACAGTACGAGCAGTACTTC.

In this sample, this clone turned up once. This chain connects TRBV30 to TRBJ2-7, with D maybe TRBD1 (5 bases). Trimming stripped 5 bases from V and 3 bases from J, with 8 bases between. Germline loops: CDR1 GTSNPN, CDR2 SVGIG (reference sequence). The CDR3 runs 11 residues. The CDR3 region is CAWADSYEQYF. In DNA form, the CDR3 reads TGTGCCTGGGCAGACAGCTACGAGCAGTACTTC.

The V gene is TRBV28, the J gene TRBJ2-3, with TRBD1 matching 7 bases. Unmatched junction bases numbered 4, after V lost 7 bases and J lost 0 bases. The CDR3 runs to 14 residues. Per germline, CDR1 MDHEN and CDR2 SYDVKM. CDR3 amino acids: CASTMTGSTDTQYF. The CDR3 coding sequence is TGTGCCAGCACAATGACAGGGAGCACAGATACGCAGTATTTT.

The chain uses TRBV6-1 and TRBJ1-5, with TRBD1 matching 7 bases. The V gene's germline CDR1 is MNHNS and CDR2 SASEGT. The V and J ends lost 0 bases and 6 bases, in that order; junction bases with no gene match: 5. The CDR3 is 15 amino acids. CDR3 DNA: TGTGCCAGCAGTGAAGCGCAGGGGGGCAGTCAGCCCCAGCATTTT. Amino acid sequence: CASSEAQGGSQPQHF.

The V gene is TRBV11-2, the J gene TRBJ2-7; TRBD2 agrees at 7 bases. The CDR3 extends over 15 amino acids. V trimming: 0 bases; J trimming: 9 bases; junction bases outside the gene matches: 11. CDR1 is SGHAT and CDR2 is FQNNGV in the germline V gene. The CDR3 DNA reads TGTGCCAGCAGCTTAGATCCTGGACTAGTTGGCCGGCAGTACTTC. It specifies CASSLDPGLVGRQYF. The full variable domain, its missing parts supplied by reference TRBV11-2 and TRBJ2-7, is EAGVAQSPRYKIIEKRQSVAFWCNPISGHATLYWYQQILGQGPKLLIQFQNNGVVDDSQLPKDRFSAERLKGVDSTLKIQPAKLEDSAVYLCASSLDPGLVGRQYFGPGTRLTVT.

This rearrangement joins TRBV5-1 to TRBJ2-7, with 9 bases lining up with TRBD2. Germline V CDR1 and CDR2: SGHRS, YFSETQ. This CDR3 comprises 16 residues. V lost 0 bases, J lost 2 bases, and 6 bases stayed unmatched. The CDR3 region is CASSLGFGGRAYEQYF. In DNA, the CDR3 is TGCGCCAGCAGCTTGGGGTTCGGCGGGAGGGCCTACGAGCAGTACTTC.

This clone was recorded once. The V gene is TRBV6-6, the J gene TRBJ1-5, with no clear D. V was cut by 5 bases and J by 7 bases, with 12 bases left in between. In germline, CDR1 is MNHNY, CDR2 SVGAGI (reference sequence). CDR3 size: 13 residues. This chain's CDR3 is CASSLSDGQPQHF. Here the CDR3 DNA reads TGTGCCAGCAGTCTCAGCGACGGACAGCCCCAGCATTTT.

The chain is built from TRBV4-1 and TRBJ1-1; no reliable D call. The CDR3 runs 15 residues. V was cut by 7 bases and J by 1 base, with 16 bases left in between. Germline V lookup: CDR1 MGHRA, CDR2 YSYEKL. CDR3 sequence reads: CASTRGGEPNTEAFF. CDR3 in DNA: TGCGCCAGCACCCGCGGCGGTGAACCGAACACTGAAGCTTTCTTT.

The CDR3 nucleotides are TGTGCCAGCAGCTTGAAGGGGGCGGAACCGGGCTATGGCTACACCTTC. This codes for CASSLKGAEPGYGYTF. The V and J genes are TRBV5-6 and TRBJ1-2, with TRBD1 identical over 7 bases. Germline V CDR1 and CDR2: SGHDT, YYEEEE. This CDR3 comprises 16 residues. J was trimmed by 4 bases and V by 1 base; bases with no gene match: 10.